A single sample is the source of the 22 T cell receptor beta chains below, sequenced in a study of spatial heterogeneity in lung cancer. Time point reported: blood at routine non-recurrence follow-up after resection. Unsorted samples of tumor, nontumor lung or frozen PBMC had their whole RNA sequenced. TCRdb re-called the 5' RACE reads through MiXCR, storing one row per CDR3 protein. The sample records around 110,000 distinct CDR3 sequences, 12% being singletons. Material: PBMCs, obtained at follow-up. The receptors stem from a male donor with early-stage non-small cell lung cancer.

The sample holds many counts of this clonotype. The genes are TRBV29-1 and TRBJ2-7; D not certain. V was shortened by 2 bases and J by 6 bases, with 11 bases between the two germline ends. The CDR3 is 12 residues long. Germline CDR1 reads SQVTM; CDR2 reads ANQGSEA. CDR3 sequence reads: CSVETPGGEQYF. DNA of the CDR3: TGCAGCGTTGAAACCCCCGGCGGCGAGCAGTACTTC.

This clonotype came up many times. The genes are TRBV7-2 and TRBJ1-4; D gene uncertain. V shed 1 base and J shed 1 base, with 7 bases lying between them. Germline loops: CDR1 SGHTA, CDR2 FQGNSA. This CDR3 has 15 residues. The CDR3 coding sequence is TGTGCCAGCAGCTTAGGGGCGCGAACTAATGAAAAACTGTTTTTT. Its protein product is CASSLGARTNEKLFF.

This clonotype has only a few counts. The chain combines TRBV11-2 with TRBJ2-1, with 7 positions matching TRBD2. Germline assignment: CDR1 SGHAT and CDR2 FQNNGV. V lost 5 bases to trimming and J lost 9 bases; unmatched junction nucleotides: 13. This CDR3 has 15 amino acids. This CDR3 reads CASSLRLAQGSEQFF. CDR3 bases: TGTGCCAGCAGCCTCAGACTAGCCCAGGGTAGTGAGCAGTTCTTC.

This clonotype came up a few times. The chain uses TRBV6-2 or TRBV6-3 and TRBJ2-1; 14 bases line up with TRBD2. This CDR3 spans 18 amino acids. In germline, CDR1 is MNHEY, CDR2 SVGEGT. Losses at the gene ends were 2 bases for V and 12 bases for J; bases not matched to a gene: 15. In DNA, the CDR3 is TGTGCCAGCAGTTACCCGACTAGCGGGGGGGTATTCGTTTTACCGCAGTTCTTC. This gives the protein CASSYPTSGGVFVLPQFF.

CDR3 in amino acids: CASSLGQGAEGNEQFF. CDR3 sequence (DNA): TGTGCCAGCAGCCTGGGACAGGGGGCTGAGGGCAATGAGCAGTTCTTC. The chain combines TRBV5-4 with TRBJ2-1; 12 nucleotides agree with TRBD1. The germline gives CDR1 SGHNT, CDR2 YYREEE (reference sequence). This CDR3 contains 16 residues. V lost 4 bases and J lost 6; bases outside the gene matches: 8.

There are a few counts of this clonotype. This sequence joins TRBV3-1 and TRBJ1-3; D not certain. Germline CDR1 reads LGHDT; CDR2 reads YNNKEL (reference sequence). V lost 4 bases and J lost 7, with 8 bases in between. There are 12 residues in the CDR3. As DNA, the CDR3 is TGTGCCAGCAGCCCCCCCGGCAACACCATATATTTT. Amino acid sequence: CASSPPGNTIYF. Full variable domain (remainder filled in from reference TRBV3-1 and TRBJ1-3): DTAVSQTPKYLVTQMGNDKSIKCEQNLGHDTMYWYKQDSKKFLKIMFSYNNKELIINETVPNRFSPKSPDKAHLNLHINSLELGDSAVYFCASSPPGNTIYFGEGSWLTVV.

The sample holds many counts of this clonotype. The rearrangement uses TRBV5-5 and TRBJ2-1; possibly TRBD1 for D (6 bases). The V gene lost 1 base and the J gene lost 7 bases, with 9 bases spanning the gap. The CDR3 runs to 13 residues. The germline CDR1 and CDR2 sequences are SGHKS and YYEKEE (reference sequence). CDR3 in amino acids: CASSLQGLNEQFF. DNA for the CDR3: TGTGCCAGCAGCTTGCAGGGGTTGAATGAGCAGTTCTTC.

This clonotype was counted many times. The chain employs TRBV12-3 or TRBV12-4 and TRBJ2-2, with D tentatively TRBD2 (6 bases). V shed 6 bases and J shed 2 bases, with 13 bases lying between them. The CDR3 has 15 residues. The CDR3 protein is CASRETSKNTGELFF. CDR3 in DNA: TGTGCCAGCAGGGAAACTAGCAAAAACACCGGGGAGCTGTTTTTT.

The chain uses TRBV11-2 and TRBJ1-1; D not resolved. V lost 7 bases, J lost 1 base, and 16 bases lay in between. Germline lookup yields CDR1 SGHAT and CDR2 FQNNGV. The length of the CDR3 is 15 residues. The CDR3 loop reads CASTPIRRKNTEAFF. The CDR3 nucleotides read TGTGCCAGCACCCCAATCCGGAGGAAGAACACTGAAGCTTTCTTT.

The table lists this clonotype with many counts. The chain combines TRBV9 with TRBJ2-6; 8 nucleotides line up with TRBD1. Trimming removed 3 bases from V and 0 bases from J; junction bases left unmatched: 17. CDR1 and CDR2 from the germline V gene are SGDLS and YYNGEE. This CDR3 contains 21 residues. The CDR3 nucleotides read TGTGCCAGCAGCGGACAGGGGCCACGTACTTATAGCTTCTCTGGGGCCAACGTCCTGACTTTC. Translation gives CASSGQGPRTYSFSGANVLTF. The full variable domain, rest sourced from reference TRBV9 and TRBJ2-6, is DSGVTQTPKHLITATGQRVTLRCSPRSGDLSVYWYQQSLDQGLQFLIQYYNGEERAKGNILERFSAQQFPDLHSELNLSSLELGDSALYFCASSGQGPRTYSFSGANVLTFGAGSRLTVL.

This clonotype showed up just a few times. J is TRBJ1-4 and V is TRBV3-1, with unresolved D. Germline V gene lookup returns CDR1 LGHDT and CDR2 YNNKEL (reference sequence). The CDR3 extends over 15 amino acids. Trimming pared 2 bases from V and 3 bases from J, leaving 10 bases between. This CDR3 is CASSQHPDANEKLFF. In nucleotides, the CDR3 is TGTGCCAGCAGCCAACATCCGGATGCTAATGAAAAACTGTTTTTT.

CDR3: CASSLEGSSNQPQHF. The CDR3 bases are TGTGCCAGCAGCTTAGAGGGCAGCAGCAATCAGCCCCAGCATTTT. The chain recombines TRBV7-9 with TRBJ1-5; D ambiguous. Germline loops: CDR1 SEHNR, CDR2 FQNEAQ (reference sequence). With 1 base removed from V and 1 base from J, the gap between germline ends came to 8 bases. The CDR3 is 15 amino acids.

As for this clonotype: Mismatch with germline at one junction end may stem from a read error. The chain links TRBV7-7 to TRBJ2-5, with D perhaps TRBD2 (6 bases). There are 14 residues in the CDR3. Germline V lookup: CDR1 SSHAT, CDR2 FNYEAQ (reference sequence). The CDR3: CASSLSGVVETQYF. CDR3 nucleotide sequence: TGTGCTAGCAGCTTATCGGGGGTAGTGGAGACCCAGTACTTC. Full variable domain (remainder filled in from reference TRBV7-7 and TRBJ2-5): GAGVSQSPRYKVTKRGQDVTLRCDPISSHATLYWYQQALGQGPEFLTYFNYEAQPDKSGLPSDRFSAERPEGSISTLTIQRTEQRDSAMYRCASSLSGVVETQYFGPGTRLLVL.

The CDR3 reads CSARVGGPSTDTQYF. CDR3 DNA sequence: TGCAGTGCTAGGGTAGGCGGTCCTAGCACAGATACGCAGTATTTT. The chain carries TRBV20-1 and TRBJ2-3; no clear D gene. The length of the CDR3 is 15 residues. Germline assignment: CDR1 DFQATT and CDR2 SNEGSKA (reference sequence). V gave up 3 bases and J gave up 0 bases, with 13 bases separating them.

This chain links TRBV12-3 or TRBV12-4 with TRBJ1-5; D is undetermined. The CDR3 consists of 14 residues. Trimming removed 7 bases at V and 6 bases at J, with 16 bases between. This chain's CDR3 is CASTSGSRAQPQHF. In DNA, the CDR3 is TGTGCCAGCACCTCAGGATCTCGGGCTCAGCCCCAGCATTTT.

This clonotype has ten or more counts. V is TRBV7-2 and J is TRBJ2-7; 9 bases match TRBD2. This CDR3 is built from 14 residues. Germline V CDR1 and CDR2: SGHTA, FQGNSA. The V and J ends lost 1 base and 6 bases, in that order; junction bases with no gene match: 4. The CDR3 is CASSLGGGVLEQYF. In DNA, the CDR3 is TGTGCCAGCAGCTTAGGCGGGGGGGTTCTCGAGCAGTACTTC.

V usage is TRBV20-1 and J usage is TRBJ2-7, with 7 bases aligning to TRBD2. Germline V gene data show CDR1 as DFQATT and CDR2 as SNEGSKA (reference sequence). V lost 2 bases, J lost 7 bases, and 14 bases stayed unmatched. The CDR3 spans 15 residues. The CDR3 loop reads CSARPPGLELGEQYF. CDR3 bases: TGCAGTGCTAGACCCCCCGGACTAGAGCTAGGGGAGCAGTACTTC.

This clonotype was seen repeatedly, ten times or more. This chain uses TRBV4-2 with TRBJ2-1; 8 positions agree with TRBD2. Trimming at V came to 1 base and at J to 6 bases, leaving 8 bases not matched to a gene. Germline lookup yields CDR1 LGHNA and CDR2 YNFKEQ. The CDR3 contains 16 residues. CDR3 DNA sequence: TGTGCCAGCAGCCAAGCGATTGCGGGGGGTATCAATGAGCAGTTCTTC. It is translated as CASSQAIAGGINEQFF.

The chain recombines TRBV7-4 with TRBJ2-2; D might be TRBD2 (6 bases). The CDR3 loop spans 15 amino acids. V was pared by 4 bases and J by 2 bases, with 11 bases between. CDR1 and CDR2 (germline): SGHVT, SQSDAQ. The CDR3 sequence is CASSSGVFNTGELFF. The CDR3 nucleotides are TGTGCCAGCAGCTCGGGGGTTTTCAACACCGGGGAGCTGTTTTTT.

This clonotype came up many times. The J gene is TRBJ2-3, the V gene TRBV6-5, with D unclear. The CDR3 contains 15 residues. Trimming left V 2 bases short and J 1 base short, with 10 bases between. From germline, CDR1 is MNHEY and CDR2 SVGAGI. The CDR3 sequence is CASSYKGIRTDTQYF. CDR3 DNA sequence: TGTGCCAGCAGTTACAAGGGAATCCGCACAGATACGCAGTATTTT.

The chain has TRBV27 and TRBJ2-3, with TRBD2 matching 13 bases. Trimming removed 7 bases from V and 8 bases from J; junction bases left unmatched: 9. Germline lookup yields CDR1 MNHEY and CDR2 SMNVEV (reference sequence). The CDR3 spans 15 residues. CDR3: CASTLTSGGMSTQYF. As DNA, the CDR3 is TGTGCCAGCACCCTGACTAGCGGGGGGATGAGTACGCAGTATTTT.

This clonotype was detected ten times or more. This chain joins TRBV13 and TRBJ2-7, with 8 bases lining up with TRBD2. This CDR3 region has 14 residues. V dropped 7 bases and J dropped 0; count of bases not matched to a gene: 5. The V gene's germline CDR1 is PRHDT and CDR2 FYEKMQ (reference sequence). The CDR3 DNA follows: TGTGCCAGCACCTGGCGGGGGGCCTCCTACGAGCAGTACTTC. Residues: CASTWRGASYEQYF.